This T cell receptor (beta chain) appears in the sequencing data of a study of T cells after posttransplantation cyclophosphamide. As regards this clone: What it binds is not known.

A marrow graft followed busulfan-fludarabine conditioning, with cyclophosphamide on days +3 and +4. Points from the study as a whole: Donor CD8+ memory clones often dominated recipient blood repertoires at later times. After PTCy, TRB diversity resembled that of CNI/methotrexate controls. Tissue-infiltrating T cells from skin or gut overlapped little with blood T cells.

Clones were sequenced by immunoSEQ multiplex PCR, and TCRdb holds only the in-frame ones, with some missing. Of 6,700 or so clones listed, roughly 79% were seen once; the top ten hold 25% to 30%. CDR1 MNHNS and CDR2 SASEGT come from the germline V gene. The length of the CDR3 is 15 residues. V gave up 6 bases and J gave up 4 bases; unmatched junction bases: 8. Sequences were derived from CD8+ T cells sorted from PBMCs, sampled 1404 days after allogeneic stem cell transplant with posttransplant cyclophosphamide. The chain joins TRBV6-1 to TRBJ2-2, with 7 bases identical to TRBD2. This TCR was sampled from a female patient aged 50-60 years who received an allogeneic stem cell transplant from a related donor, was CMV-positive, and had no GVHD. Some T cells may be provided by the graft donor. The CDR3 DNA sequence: TGTGCCAGCAGAACCGGGACTATAAGCACCGGGGAGCTGTTTTTT. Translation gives CASRTGTISTGELFF.